This T cell receptor (beta chain) was documented in a study of blood T cells in healthy people across ages. Next came a second PCR, run for about 7 to 11 cycles, which used a sample-barcoded 5' primer along with a J-beta primer mix. Every cDNA was tagged by a template-switch adaptor with 12 random nucleotides. TCRdb called the 5' RACE reads again in MiXCR, with one record for every CDR3 protein. This table has 700,000 to 850,000 distinct CDR3 sequences, roughly 34% appearing once. For this clonotype: This sequence may be a read error, since a much larger clone differs from it by one base.

Between the trimmed V and J ends, which lost 10 bases and 7 bases, there was a span of 13 bases. The CDR3 loop spans 11 amino acids. The sample comprised blood. This TCR came from a young man in good health. This chain links TRBV12-3 or TRBV12-4 with TRBJ1-2; D is unresolved. The CDR3 loop is CATTDSCGYTF. The CDR3 nucleotides are TGTGCCACCACAGACTCCTGTGGCTACACCTTC.